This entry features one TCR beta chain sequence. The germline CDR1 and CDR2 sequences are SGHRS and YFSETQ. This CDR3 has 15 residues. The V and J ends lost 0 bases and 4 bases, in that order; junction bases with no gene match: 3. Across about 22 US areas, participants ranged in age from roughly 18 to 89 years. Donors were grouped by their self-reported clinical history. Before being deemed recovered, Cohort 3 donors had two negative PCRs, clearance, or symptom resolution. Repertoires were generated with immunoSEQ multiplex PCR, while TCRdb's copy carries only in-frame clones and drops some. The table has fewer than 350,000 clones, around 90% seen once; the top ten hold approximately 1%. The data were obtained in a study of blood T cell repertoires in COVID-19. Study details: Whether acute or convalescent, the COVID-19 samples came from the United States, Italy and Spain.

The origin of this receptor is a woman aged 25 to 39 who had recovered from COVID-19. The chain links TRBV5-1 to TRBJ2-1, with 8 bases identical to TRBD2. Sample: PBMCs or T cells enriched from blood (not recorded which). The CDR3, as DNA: TGCGCCAGCAGCTTGGTTCCTAGCGGGTACAATGAGCAGTTCTTC. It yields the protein CASSLVPSGYNEQFF.